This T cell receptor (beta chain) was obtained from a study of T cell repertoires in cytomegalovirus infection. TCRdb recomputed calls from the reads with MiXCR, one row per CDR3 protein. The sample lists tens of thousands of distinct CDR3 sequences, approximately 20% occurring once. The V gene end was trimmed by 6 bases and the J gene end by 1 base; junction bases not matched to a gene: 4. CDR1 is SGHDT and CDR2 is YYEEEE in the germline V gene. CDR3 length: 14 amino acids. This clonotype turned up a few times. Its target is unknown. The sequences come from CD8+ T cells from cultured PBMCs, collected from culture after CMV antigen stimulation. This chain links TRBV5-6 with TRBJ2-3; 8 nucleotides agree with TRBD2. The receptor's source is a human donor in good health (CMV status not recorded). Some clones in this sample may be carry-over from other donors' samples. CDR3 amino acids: CASTLLAGTDTQYF. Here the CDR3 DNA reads TGTGCCAGCACCTTACTAGCGGGCACAGATACGCAGTATTTT. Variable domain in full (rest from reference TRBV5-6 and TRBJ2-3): DAGVTQSPTHLIKTRGQQVTLRCSPKSGHDTVSWYQQALGQGPQFIFQYYEEEERQRGNFPDRFSGHQFPNYSSELNVNALLLGDSALYLCASTLLAGTDTQYFGPGTRLTVL.